This TCR beta chain was identified in a study of cytomegalovirus exposure and HLA in healthy donors. Study-wide points: Reported performance of the classifier showed diagnosis of cytomegalovirus status with high specificity and sensitivity. The availability of immune exposure information extended only to CMV serostatus. Association of 16,951 TCR beta sequences with HLA alleles was found at 0.05 false discovery rate in a later analysis.

Despite likely unrecorded immune exposures, the donors were nominally healthy at the time of sampling. Germline V gives CDR1 SGHKS, CDR2 YYEKEE (reference sequence). The V end lost 5 bases, the J end lost 2 bases, and 13 bases lay between the germline ends. The CDR3 loop spans 15 amino acids. The PCR employed 60 Vbeta primers together with 13 Jbeta primers. Produced via immunoSEQ multiplex PCR; TCRdb's table is partial and in-frame only. This table holds about 110,000 clones, 65% to 85% found once. As regards this clone: The antigen is undetermined.

The rearrangement links TRBV5-5 to TRBJ2-2, with D possibly TRBD1 on 6 matching bases. Sequenced sample: PBMCs. The TCR sequence derives from a woman in her late teens or twenties in good health and CMV-seronegative. CDR3 protein: CASRQGRVNTGELFF. The CDR3, as DNA: TGTGCCAGCAGACAGGGACGGGTTAACACCGGGGAGCTGTTTTTT. Together with reference TRBV5-5 and TRBJ2-2, the CDR3 gives the full variable domain: DAGVTQSPTHLIKTRGQQVTLRCSPISGHKSVSWYQQVLGQGPQFIFQYYEKEERGRGNFPDRFSARQFPNYSSELNVNALLLGDSALYLCASRQGRVNTGELFFGEGSRLTVL.